This entry is about one TCR beta chain. Germline values: CDR1 SGHTA, CDR2 FQGNSA. There are 14 residues in the CDR3. Trimming removed 6 bases from V and 5 bases from J, with 17 bases in between. The sample is drawn from a study of shared clonotypes between healthy human individuals. Sequencing was performed with immunoSEQ multiplex PCR; in TCRdb, only in-frame clones are kept and a portion is missing. The sample has a few million clones; more than 80% are singletons. The receptor comes from a man in his late teens or twenties in good health. Some clones in this sample may be carry-over from other donors' samples. The J gene is TRBJ2-7, the V gene TRBV7-2, with TRBD2 as a possible D gene (5 bases). The sample was naive CD4+ T cells from PBMCs. Subset here: CD45RA+ positively selected. CDR3: CASSLTRVDDEQYF. The CDR3 DNA is TGTGCCAGCAGTTTAACGAGGGTCGACGACGAGCAGTACTTC. Supplemented by reference TRBV7-2 and TRBJ2-7, the full variable domain reads GAGVSQSPSNKVTEKGKDVELRCDPISGHTALYWYRQSLGQGLEFLIYFQGNSAPDKSGLPSDRFSAERTGGSVSTLTIQRTQQEDSAVYLCASSLTRVDDEQYFGPGTRLTVT.